The clone carrying this T cell receptor beta chain was counted at least ten times. The data were obtained in a study of T cells in Graves' hyperthyroidism and ophthalmopathy. Losses at the gene ends were 6 bases for V and 6 bases for J; bases not matched to a gene: 6. CDR3 length: 14 residues. Per the germline V gene, CDR1 is SGHAT and CDR2 is FQNNGV. Amplified TCR beta CDR3 regions derived from RNA transcripts. The HTBI primer set served for first-round RT-PCR of the TCR CDR3. From the multiplex PCR reads, TCRdb called clonotypes with MiXCR, one entry per CDR3 protein. The table lists about 350,000 distinct CDR3 sequences, about 18% of them singletons.

The V call is TRBV11-2, the J call TRBJ1-5, with 9 bases aligning to TRBD1. This TCR came from a woman aged 25 to 39 with Graves' hyperthyroidism that later progressed to Graves' ophthalmopathy. The sequenced material came from blood. Written as DNA, the CDR3 is TGTGCCAGCAGTCGACAGGGGGAAGGTCAGCCCCAGCATTTT. This codes for CASSRQGEGQPQHF.